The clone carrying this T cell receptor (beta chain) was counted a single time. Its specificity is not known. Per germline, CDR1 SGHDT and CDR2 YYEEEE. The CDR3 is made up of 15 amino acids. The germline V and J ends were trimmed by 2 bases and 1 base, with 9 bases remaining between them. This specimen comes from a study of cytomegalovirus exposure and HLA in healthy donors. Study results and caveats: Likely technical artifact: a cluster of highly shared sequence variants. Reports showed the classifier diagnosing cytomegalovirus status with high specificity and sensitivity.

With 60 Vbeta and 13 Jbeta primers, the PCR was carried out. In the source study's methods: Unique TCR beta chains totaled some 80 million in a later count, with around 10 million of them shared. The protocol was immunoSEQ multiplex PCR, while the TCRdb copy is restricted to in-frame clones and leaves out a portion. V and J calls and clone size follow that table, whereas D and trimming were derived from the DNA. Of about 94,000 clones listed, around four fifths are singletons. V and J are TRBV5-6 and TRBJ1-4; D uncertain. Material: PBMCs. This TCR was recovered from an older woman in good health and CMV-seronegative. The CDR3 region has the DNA TGTGCCAGCAGCTTCTACCTTAGAACTAATGAAAAACTGTTTTTT. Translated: CASSFYLRTNEKLFF.